The rows below give T cell receptor beta chains drawn from one sample of a study of cytomegalovirus exposure and HLA in healthy donors. Sequencing was performed with immunoSEQ multiplex PCR; in TCRdb, only in-frame clones are kept and a portion is missing. In the table there are around 150,000 clones, roughly 80% of which are singletons. Sequenced: PBMCs. The receptors stem from a middle-aged man in good health and CMV-seronegative. CDR3s leave out the opening cysteine and the closing phenylalanine or tryptophan. Clone size is stated in some rows and not others, as once, few, many or a class when expanded.

v_call: TRBV5-6; clone_size: few; j_call: TRBJ2-7; cdr3_aa: ASTRDRGPLEQY
v_call: TRBV5-1; clone_size: .; j_call: TRBJ1-1; cdr3_aa: ASSLFGTGSLYTEAF
v_call: TRBV19; clone_size: .; j_call: TRBJ1-2; cdr3_aa: ASSIEGAPLYGYT
v_call: TRBV27; clone_size: .; j_call: TRBJ1-5; cdr3_aa: ASSHRGAGNQPQH
v_call: TRBV5-1; clone_size: .; j_call: TRBJ2-7; cdr3_aa: ASSLKGHPYEQY
v_call: TRBV7-2; clone_size: .; j_call: TRBJ2-5; cdr3_aa: ASSIMGGGGYQTQY
v_call: TRBV29-1; clone_size: .; j_call: TRBJ2-3; cdr3_aa: SVDQGGTQY
v_call: TRBV2; clone_size: .; j_call: TRBJ2-1; cdr3_aa: ASRLGGGQF
v_call: TRBV6-1; clone_size: .; j_call: TRBJ2-1; cdr3_aa: ASSPGQGWAEQF
v_call: TRBV11-3; clone_size: .; j_call: TRBJ2-7; cdr3_aa: ASSLGGQEQY
v_call: TRBV7-9; clone_size: .; j_call: TRBJ2-7; cdr3_aa: ASQLGQGGSEQY
v_call: TRBV5-6; clone_size: once; j_call: TRBJ1-2; cdr3_aa: ASSLVWEASYGYT
v_call: TRBV28; clone_size: .; j_call: TRBJ1-5; cdr3_aa: ASSLRRSNFGNQPQH
v_call: TRBV27; clone_size: .; j_call: TRBJ1-1; cdr3_aa: ASSRQTYTEAF
v_call: TRBV30; clone_size: .; j_call: TRBJ2-4; cdr3_aa: AFTGGGNIQY
v_call: TRBV30; clone_size: .; j_call: TRBJ1-3; cdr3_aa: AWSAAQDLSNTIY
v_call: TRBV27; clone_size: few; j_call: TRBJ2-3; cdr3_aa: ASSFLLGGRPLGTQY
v_call: TRBV5-8; clone_size: .; j_call: TRBJ2-5; cdr3_aa: ASSPGLAGHLETQY
v_call: TRBV7-3; clone_size: .; j_call: TRBJ2-2; cdr3_aa: ASSSGQRTGELF
v_call: TRBV18; clone_size: .; j_call: TRBJ1-4; cdr3_aa: ASSPGMKLF
v_call: TRBV5-1; clone_size: .; j_call: TRBJ2-7; cdr3_aa: ASSLVQGGTYEQY
v_call: TRBV5-1; clone_size: once; j_call: TRBJ2-7; cdr3_aa: ASTFSGGHFSEQY
v_call: TRBV30; clone_size: .; j_call: TRBJ1-5; cdr3_aa: AWSGQYNQPQH
v_call: TRBV5-1; clone_size: .; j_call: TRBJ2-3; cdr3_aa: ASSTGELTDTQY
v_call: TRBV27; clone_size: .; j_call: TRBJ2-6; cdr3_aa: ASSRTATFSGANVLT
v_call: TRBV9; clone_size: .; j_call: TRBJ2-7; cdr3_aa: ASSVGTGTGPYEQY
v_call: TRBV7-2; clone_size: .; j_call: TRBJ1-2; cdr3_aa: ASRSQGSYGYT
v_call: TRBV11-2; clone_size: .; j_call: TRBJ2-7; cdr3_aa: ASSLGLAGPSYEQY
v_call: TRBV15; clone_size: .; j_call: TRBJ2-3; cdr3_aa: ATSRDRDYTQY
v_call: TRBV28; clone_size: .; j_call: TRBJ2-7; cdr3_aa: ASSSYGPGTSGGALYEQY
v_call: TRBV7-6; clone_size: .; j_call: TRBJ2-1; cdr3_aa: ASSLRLAEPNNEQF
v_call: TRBV5-6; clone_size: .; j_call: TRBJ1-2; cdr3_aa: ASSLRAGGLAGYT
v_call: TRBV27; clone_size: .; j_call: TRBJ2-5; cdr3_aa: ASSLYPMTGLGQETQY
v_call: TRBV28; clone_size: .; j_call: TRBJ1-3; cdr3_aa: ASSFRSSGNTIY
v_call: TRBV6-1; clone_size: .; j_call: TRBJ2-1; cdr3_aa: ASSESSGIGQF
v_call: TRBV6-1; clone_size: .; j_call: TRBJ2-7; cdr3_aa: ASIADSPRQY
v_call: TRBV14; clone_size: .; j_call: TRBJ1-1; cdr3_aa: ASTAIGGHEAF
v_call: TRBV7-9; clone_size: .; j_call: TRBJ1-2; cdr3_aa: ASSSGTGWLSYGYT
v_call: TRBV7-9; clone_size: few; j_call: TRBJ1-3; cdr3_aa: ASSLGASGNTIY
v_call: TRBV30; clone_size: .; j_call: TRBJ1-1; cdr3_aa: AWSRRNTEAF
v_call: TRBV20-1; clone_size: .; j_call: TRBJ2-1; cdr3_aa: SATSGGEQF
v_call: TRBV6-5; clone_size: .; j_call: .; cdr3_aa: ASSRYGQAPYEQY
v_call: TRBV5-1; clone_size: .; j_call: TRBJ2-7; cdr3_aa: ASSLGTSGSSYEQY
v_call: TRBV7-2; clone_size: .; j_call: TRBJ1-2; cdr3_aa: ASSRTGYSYGYT
v_call: TRBV19; clone_size: .; j_call: TRBJ2-5; cdr3_aa: ASPGLLAGGRETQY
v_call: TRBV7-6; clone_size: .; j_call: TRBJ2-5; cdr3_aa: ASSPSGTGVSETQY
v_call: TRBV2; clone_size: .; j_call: TRBJ2-3; cdr3_aa: ASRAGTRTDTQY
v_call: TRBV19; clone_size: .; j_call: TRBJ1-1; cdr3_aa: ASSIGLGGTEAF
v_call: TRBV7-8; clone_size: .; j_call: TRBJ2-3; cdr3_aa: ASSGASLTDTQY